This TCR beta chain was recovered during a study of cytomegalovirus exposure and HLA in healthy donors. The PCR used 60 Vbeta and 13 Jbeta primers. TCRdb's table, derived via immunoSEQ multiplex PCR, lists solely in-frame clones and lacks some. Of about 240,000 clones listed, roughly four fifths are singletons. This clone was seen a few times. What it recognizes is unknown. CDR1 is SGHKS, CDR2 YYEKEE, per germline (reference sequence). V was trimmed by 1 base and J by 1 base, leaving 11 bases between them. The CDR3 has 15 amino acids. Though probably carrying unrecorded immune exposures, donors were nominally healthy at sampling. Points from the study as a whole: Researchers reported from a later analysis that most CMV-associated TCR beta chains appeared HLA-restricted. CMV serostatus stood as the only immune exposure information on hand.

Specimen: PBMCs. This receptor was identified in a woman aged 55-69 years in good health and CMV-seropositive. This chain joins TRBV5-5 and TRBJ1-1; D is perhaps TRBD1 (6 bases). CDR3 sequence (DNA): TGTGCCAGCAGCTTGTTACGGGGACAGAACACTGAAGCTTTCTTT. Translating gives CASSLLRGQNTEAFF.